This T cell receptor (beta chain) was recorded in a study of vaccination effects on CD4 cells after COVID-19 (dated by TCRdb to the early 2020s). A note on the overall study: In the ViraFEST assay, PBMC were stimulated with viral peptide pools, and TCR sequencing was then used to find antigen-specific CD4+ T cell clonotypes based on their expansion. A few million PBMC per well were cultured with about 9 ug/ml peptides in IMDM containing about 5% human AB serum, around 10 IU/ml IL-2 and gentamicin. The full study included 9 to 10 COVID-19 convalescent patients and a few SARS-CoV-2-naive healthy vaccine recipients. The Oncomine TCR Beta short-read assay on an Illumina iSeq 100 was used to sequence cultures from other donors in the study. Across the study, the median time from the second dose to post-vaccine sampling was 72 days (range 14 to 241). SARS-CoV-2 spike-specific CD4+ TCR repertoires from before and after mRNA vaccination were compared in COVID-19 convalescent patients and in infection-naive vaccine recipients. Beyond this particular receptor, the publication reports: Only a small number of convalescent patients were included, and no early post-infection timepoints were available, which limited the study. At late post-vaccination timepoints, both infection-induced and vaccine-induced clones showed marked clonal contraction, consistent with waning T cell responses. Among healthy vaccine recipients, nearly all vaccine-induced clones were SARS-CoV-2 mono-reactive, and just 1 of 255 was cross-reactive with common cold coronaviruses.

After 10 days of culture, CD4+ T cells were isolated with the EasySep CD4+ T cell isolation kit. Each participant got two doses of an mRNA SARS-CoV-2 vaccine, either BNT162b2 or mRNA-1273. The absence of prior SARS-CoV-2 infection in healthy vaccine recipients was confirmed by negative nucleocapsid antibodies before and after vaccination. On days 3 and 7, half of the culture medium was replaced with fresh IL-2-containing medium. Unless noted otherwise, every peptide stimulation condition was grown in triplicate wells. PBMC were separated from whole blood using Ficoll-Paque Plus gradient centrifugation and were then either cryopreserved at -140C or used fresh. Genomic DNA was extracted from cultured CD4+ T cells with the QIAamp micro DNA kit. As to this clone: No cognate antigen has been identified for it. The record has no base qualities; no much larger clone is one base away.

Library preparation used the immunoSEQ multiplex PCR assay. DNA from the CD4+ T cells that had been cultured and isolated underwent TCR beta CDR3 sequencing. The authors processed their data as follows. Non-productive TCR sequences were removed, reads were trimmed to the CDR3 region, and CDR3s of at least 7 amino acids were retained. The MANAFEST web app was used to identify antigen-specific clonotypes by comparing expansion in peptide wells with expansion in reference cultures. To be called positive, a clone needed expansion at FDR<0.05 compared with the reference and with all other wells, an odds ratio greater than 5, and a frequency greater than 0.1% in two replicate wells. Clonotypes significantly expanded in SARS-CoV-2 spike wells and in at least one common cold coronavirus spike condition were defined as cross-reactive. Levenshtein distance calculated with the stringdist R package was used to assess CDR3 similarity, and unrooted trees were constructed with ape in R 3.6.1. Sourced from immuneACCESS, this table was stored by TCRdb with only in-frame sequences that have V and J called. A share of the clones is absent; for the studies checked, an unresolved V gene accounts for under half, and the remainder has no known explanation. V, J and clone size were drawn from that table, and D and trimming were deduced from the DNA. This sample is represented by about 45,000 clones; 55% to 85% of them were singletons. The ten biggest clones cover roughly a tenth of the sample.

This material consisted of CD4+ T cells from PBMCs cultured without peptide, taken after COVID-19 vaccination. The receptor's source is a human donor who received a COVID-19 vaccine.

The sequenced DNA: TGTGCCAGCTCACCGGAGTTCGAGCAGTACTTC. It codes for CASSPEFEQYF. The sequence links TRBV18 to TRBJ2-7; no confident D gene assignment can be made. The germline V gene sets CDR1 to KGHSH and CDR2 to LQKENI. V drops 3 bases and J drops 6 bases, leaving 6 bases in between. CDR3 length: 11 amino acids, cysteine to phenylalanine. Left in the record is the CDR3 DNA by itself, 33 bases read in frame from the first base.